A selection of T cell receptor beta chains follows, all from one sample in a study of blood T cell repertoires in COVID-19. Sequencing was performed with immunoSEQ multiplex PCR; in TCRdb, only in-frame clones are kept and a portion is missing. The table shows 180,000 or so clones, with roughly 82% occurring only once. Material for sequencing was PBMCs or T cells enriched from blood (not recorded which). The source is a man in his forties or fifties with acute COVID-19. The conserved cysteine and the conserved F or W are not part of the CDR3 here. Fields, in order: J gene, V gene, CDR3 protein.

TRBJ1-1,TRBV28,ASSLWAGGMNTEAF
TRBJ2-5,TRBV11-2,ASSFDGEETQY
TRBJ1-3,TRBV2,ASITTGSGNTIY
TRBJ2-3,TRBV11-3,ASSLEGLATDTQY
TRBJ1-2,TRBV19,ATHRGGYT
TRBJ1-1,TRBV3-1/TRBV3-2,ASSRVGGGWTEAF
TRBJ2-7,TRBV9,ASRERERYEQY
TRBJ1-4,TRBV5-1,ASGENRDEKLF
TRBJ2-1,TRBV3-1/TRBV3-2,ASSQDRLAGGLSSYNEQF
TRBJ2-7,TRBV7-2,ASSLHGQASSYEQY
TRBJ1-2,TRBV28,ASSTGTHGYT
TRBJ2-1,TRBV28,ASIPEGSHNEQF
TRBJ1-5,TRBV28,ASSLRDYRDPNQPQH
TRBJ2-7,TRBV20-1,SADFQYEQY
TRBJ2-2,TRBV5-4,ASSRWSIYRESNTGELF
TRBJ1-5,TRBV28,ASGSPGQHSNQPQH
TRBJ2-3,TRBV7-9,ASSQTGGTTDTQY
TRBJ1-5,TRBV4-1,ASSQVAYYGPQH
TRBJ1-4,TRBV15,ATSGQTGGYEKLF
TRBJ2-1,TRBV27,ASREEDRESI
TRBJ2-7,TRBV18,ASSPAGQPYEQY
TRBJ1-2,TRBV5-6,ASSLSPETGSGYT
TRBJ2-7,TRBV30,AWRRAGTLIYEQY
TRBJ1-1,TRBV2,ASSEALTWEAF
TRBJ2-5,TRBV12-3/TRBV12-4,ASSLDRVETQY
TRBJ2-5,TRBV3-1/TRBV3-2,ASSQGPGTGVGETQY
TRBJ2-7,TRBV11-2,ASSPRGSGRASYEQY
TRBJ2-6,TRBV11-3,ASSLGGTGANVLT
TRBJ2-2,TRBV5-1,ASSPGTSGPTGELF
TRBJ2-7,TRBV11-2,ASSFSEGSSYEQY
TRBJ1-1,TRBV29-1,SVAGGGTEAF
TRBJ2-7,TRBV28,ASGTGWAYEQY
TRBJ2-7,TRBV7-2,ASSSGTGGSEQY